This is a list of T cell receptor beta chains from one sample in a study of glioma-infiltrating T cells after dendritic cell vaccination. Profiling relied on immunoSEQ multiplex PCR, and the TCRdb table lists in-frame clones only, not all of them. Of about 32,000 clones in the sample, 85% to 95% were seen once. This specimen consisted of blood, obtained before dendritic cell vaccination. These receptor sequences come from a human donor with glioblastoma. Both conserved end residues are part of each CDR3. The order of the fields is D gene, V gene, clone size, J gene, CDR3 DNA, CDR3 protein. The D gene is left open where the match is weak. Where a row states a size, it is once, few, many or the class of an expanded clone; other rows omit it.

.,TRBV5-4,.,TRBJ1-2,TGTGCCAGCAGCTTGTCTGAGTCCTATGGCTACACCTTC,CASSLSESYGYTF
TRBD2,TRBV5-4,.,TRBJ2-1,TGTGCCAGCAGCACACTAGCGGGGTCCTACAATGAGCAGTTCTTC,CASSTLAGSYNEQFF
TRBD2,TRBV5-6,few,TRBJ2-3,TGTGCCAGCAGCTTGGCCACGGGGCTAGCGGGGGATACGCAGTATTTT,CASSLATGLAGDTQYF
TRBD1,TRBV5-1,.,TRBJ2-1,TGCGCCAGCAGCCCCGGAGGGACAGGGGGTTCAGGAGAGCAGTTCTTC,CASSPGGTGGSGEQFF
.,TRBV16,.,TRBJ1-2,TGTGCCAGCAGCCGGGACACAAACTATGGCTACACCTTC,CASSRDTNYGYTF
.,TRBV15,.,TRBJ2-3,TGTGCCACCAGCAGAGATAATAAAGATACGCAGTATTTT,CATSRDNKDTQYF
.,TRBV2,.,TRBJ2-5,TGTGCCAGCAGAGGGGCGGGGGCTCGGGGAGAGACCCAGTACTTC,CASRGAGARGETQYF
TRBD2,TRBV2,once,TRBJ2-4,TGTGCCAGCAGTGAAGTAGCGGGGGGGCCCACCAAAAACATTCAGTACTTC,CASSEVAGGPTKNIQYF
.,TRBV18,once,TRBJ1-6,TGTGCCAGCTCAGGAGGACCGACGGGAAATTCACCCCTCCACTTT,CASSGGPTGNSPLHF
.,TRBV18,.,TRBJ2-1,TGTGCCAGCTCACCACAGCACCAGGGGAGCTCCTACAATGAGCAGTTCTTC,CASSPQHQGSSYNEQFF
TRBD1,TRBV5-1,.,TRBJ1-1,TGCGCCAGCAGCTTGGCAGGACAGGGGTTCTCTGAAGCTTTCTTT,CASSLAGQGFSEAFF
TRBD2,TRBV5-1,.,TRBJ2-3,TGCGCCAGCAGCCGGACTAGCGGACCAGATACGCAGTATTTT,CASSRTSGPDTQYF
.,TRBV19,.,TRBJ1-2,TGTGCCAGTAGTATATTTCACACAGGGTCAGACTATGGCTACACCTTC,CASSIFHTGSDYGYTF
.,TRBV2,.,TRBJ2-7,TGTGCCAGCAGTGCGGAGGCGAGGGGGGAGCAGTACTTC,CASSAEARGEQYF
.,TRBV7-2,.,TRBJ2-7,TGTGCCAGCAGCCCTGCGGAGAGCTCCTACGAGCAGTACTTC,CASSPAESSYEQYF
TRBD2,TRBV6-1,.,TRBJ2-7,TGTGCCAGCAGTCCCCGTAGCGGGGAAGGTGGGGAGCAGTACTTC,CASSPRSGEGGEQYF
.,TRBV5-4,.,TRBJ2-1,TGTGCCACCGCGGGGGCCTCCTACAATGAGCAGTTCTTC,CATAGASYNEQFF
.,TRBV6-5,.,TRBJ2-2,TGTGCCAGCAGTTACTCAGGACAGGGAGGGACCGGGGAGCTGTTTTTT,CASSYSGQGGTGELFF
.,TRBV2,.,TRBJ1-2,TGTGCCAGCAGTTCCACCGGGAGTAACTATGGCTACACCTTC,CASSSTGSNYGYTF
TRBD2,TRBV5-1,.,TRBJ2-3,TGCGCCAGCAGCTCTCCATCAGGGACTAGCGGGATCACAGATACGCAGTATTTT,CASSSPSGTSGITDTQYF
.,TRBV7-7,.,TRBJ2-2,TGTGCCAGCAGCTTAGAATTACAGGTCGGCGGGGAGCTGTTTTTT,CASSLELQVGGELFF